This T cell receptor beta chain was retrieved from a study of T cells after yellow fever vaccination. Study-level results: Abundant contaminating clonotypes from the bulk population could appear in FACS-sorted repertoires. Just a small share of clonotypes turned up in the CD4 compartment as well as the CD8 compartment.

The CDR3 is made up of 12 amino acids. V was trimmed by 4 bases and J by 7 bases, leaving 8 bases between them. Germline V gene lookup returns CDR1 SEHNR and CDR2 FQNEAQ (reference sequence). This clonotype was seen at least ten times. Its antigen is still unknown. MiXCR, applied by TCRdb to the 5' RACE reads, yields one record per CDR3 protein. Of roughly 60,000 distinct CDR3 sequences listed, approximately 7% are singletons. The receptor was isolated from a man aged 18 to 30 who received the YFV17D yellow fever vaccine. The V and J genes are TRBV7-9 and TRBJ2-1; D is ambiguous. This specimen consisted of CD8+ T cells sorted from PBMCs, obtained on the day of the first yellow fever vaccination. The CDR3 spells CASSYLINEQFF. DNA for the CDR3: TGTGCCAGCAGCTATCTGATAAATGAGCAGTTCTTC.